Listed below are T cell receptor beta chains from one sample, sequenced in a study of blood T cell repertoires in COVID-19. Method: immunoSEQ multiplex PCR; TCRdb's copy keeps in-frame clones and lacks some. The sample carries some 130,000 clones, 90% recorded once. Sequencing was done on a sample of peripheral blood. The receptors stem from a man in his forties or fifties with active COVID-19. Both conserved end residues are part of each CDR3. Each record gives: CDR3 length, clone size, D gene, V gene, J gene, CDR3 protein, CDR3 DNA. The D gene is left open where the match is weak. Some rows have no size entry. The others give once, few or many, or a class for an expanded clone.

>13|.|.|TRBV25-1|TRBJ2-7
CASSRAGSYEQYF
TGTGCCAGCAGTCGAGCAGGATCCTACGAGCAGTACTTC
>13|once|.|TRBV5-6|TRBJ1-1
CASGGGSNTEAFF
TGTGCCAGCGGTGGGGGCTCTAACACTGAAGCTTTCTTT
>13|.|.|TRBV12-3/TRBV12-4|TRBJ2-2
CAFCPKPTGELFF
TGTGCCTTCTGTCCTAAACCCACCGGGGAGCTGTTTTTT
>15|.|.|TRBV27|TRBJ1-4
CASSLSATSHEKLFF
TGTGCCAGCAGTTTAAGCGCGACGAGCCATGAAAAACTGTTTTTT
>15|.|TRBD2|TRBV19|TRBJ2-3
CASSITSGGTDTQYF
TGTGCCAGTAGTATAACTAGCGGGGGCACAGATACGCAGTATTTT
>16|once|.|TRBV11-2|TRBJ2-1
CASSLEWLQSYNEQFF
TGTGCCAGCAGCTTAGAATGGCTACAGAGTTACAATGAGCAGTTCTTC
>15|.|.|TRBV9|TRBJ2-3
CASSARRGSTDTQYF
TGTGCCAGCAGCGCCAGACGCGGGAGCACAGATACGCAGTATTTT
>13|.|.|TRBV5-8|TRBJ1-4
CASSLYGGEKLFF
TGTGCCAGCAGCTTGTACGGGGGTGAAAAACTGTTTTTT
>14|.|TRBD2|TRBV10-3|TRBJ2-7
CATRSGEAAYEQYF
TGTGCCACCAGGAGCGGGGAGGCAGCCTACGAGCAGTACTTC
>20|.|TRBD2|TRBV14|TRBJ2-1
CASSQDRGLAGGPGSNEQFF
TGTGCCAGCAGCCAAGATCGGGGACTAGCGGGAGGGCCTGGTAGCAATGAGCAGTTCTTC
>15|once|TRBD2|TRBV5-4|TRBJ2-1
CASSLRGRGYNEQFF
TGTGCCAGCAGCTTGCGCGGGAGAGGGTACAATGAGCAGTTCTTC
>15|.|TRBD2|TRBV7-2|TRBJ2-1
CASSSPGGANREQFF
TGTGCCAGCAGCTCACCGGGGGGGGCTAACCGCGAGCAGTTCTTC
>12|.|.|TRBV19|TRBJ2-1
CASSVRGNEQFF
TGTGCCAGTAGTGTCAGGGGAAATGAGCAGTTCTTC
>13|.|TRBD1|TRBV11-3|TRBJ1-1
CASSPDRDAEAFF
TGTGCCAGCAGCCCTGACAGGGATGCTGAAGCTTTCTTT
>16|.|TRBD2|TRBV19|TRBJ2-5
CASSIGRAGGQETQYF
TGTGCCAGTAGTATCGGAAGGGCGGGAGGGCAAGAGACCCAGTACTTC
>14|.|TRBD1|TRBV5-1|TRBJ1-4
CASRSGTANEKLFF
TGCGCCAGCAGGTCCGGGACAGCTAATGAAAAACTGTTTTTT
>14|.|.|TRBV15|TRBJ2-2
CATSRDLVTGELFF
TGTGCCACCAGCAGAGATTTAGTAACCGGGGAGCTGTTTTTT
>15|.|TRBD1|TRBV7-9|TRBJ2-5
CASRLGTGGGETQYF
TGTGCCAGCAGACTGGGAACAGGGGGAGGTGAGACCCAGTACTTC
>13|.|.|TRBV15|TRBJ2-2
CATSRANTGELFF
TGTGCCACCAGCAGAGCAAATACCGGGGAGCTGTTTTTT
>14|.|.|TRBV30|TRBJ1-5
CAWSVSRVNQPQHF
TGTGCCTGGAGTGTATCTCGGGTCAATCAGCCCCAGCATTTT
>15|.|TRBD2|TRBV19|TRBJ2-1
CASRISGASYNEQFF
TGTGCCAGCCGCATTAGCGGGGCCTCCTACAATGAGCAGTTCTTC
>14|.|.|TRBV7-3|TRBJ1-3
CASSSDRSGNTIYF
TGTGCCAGCAGTTCTGATCGGTCTGGAAACACCATATATTTT
>15|.|TRBD2|TRBV18|TRBJ2-2
CASSPLAGHTGELFF
TGTGCCAGCTCACCCCTAGCGGGTCACACCGGGGAGCTGTTTTTT
>13|.|.|TRBV7-8|TRBJ1-3
CASSSFSGNTIYF
TGTGCCAGCAGCTCCTTCTCTGGAAACACCATATATTTT
>13|.|.|TRBV2|TRBJ1-1
CASSDFGYTEAFF
TGTGCCAGCAGTGACTTCGGGTACACTGAAGCTTTCTTT
>14|once|.|TRBV2|TRBJ1-5
CASREEGTNQPQHF
TGTGCCAGCAGGGAGGAGGGAACCAATCAGCCCCAGCATTTT
>15|.|TRBD1|TRBV24-1|TRBJ2-5
CATSDTGTGQETQYF
TGTGCCACCAGTGACACCGGGACAGGGCAAGAGACCCAGTACTTC
>13|.|.|TRBV12-3/TRBV12-4|TRBJ2-2
CASSGTLTGELFF
TGTGCCAGCAGTGGCACACTAACCGGGGAGCTGTTTTTT
>15|.|.|TRBV4-1|TRBJ1-1
CASSQRREMNTEAFF
TGCGCCAGCAGCCAAAGGAGGGAGATGAACACTGAAGCTTTCTTT
>14|once|TRBD1|TRBV5-4|TRBJ1-2
CASSWGQENYGYTF
TGTGCCAGCAGCTGGGGACAGGAGAACTATGGCTACACCTTC
>12|.|.|TRBV4-1|TRBJ1-2
CASSQDRYGYTF
TGCGCCAGCAGCCAAGATCGGTATGGCTACACCTTC
>12|.|.|TRBV25-1|TRBJ1-2
CASSAEIYGYTF
TGTGCCAGCAGTGCTGAGATCTATGGCTACACCTTC
>14|.|TRBD2|TRBV2|TRBJ2-5
CASSERSGRVTQYF
TGTGCCAGCAGTGAACGAAGCGGGAGGGTGACCCAGTACTTC
>14|.|TRBD1|TRBV18|TRBJ2-7
CASSPGTGSYEQYF
TGTGCCAGCTCACCCGGGACAGGCTCCTACGAGCAGTACTTC
>17|.|.|TRBV18|TRBJ1-4
CASSPLAGMERNEKLFF
TGTGCCAGCTCACCATTGGCAGGGATGGAAAGGAATGAAAAACTGTTTTTT
>17|.|.|TRBV25-1|TRBJ2-1
CASSDPLGGSAYNEQFF
TGTGCCAGCAGTGACCCTCTAGGAGGTTCTGCCTACAATGAGCAGTTCTTC
>16|.|.|TRBV11-3|TRBJ1-4
CASSLGAEGYGEKLFF
TGTGCCAGCAGCTTAGGGGCGGAGGGCTATGGAGAAAAACTGTTTTTT
>13|.|.|TRBV4-2|TRBJ2-4
CASSQDLEDIQYF
TGTGCCAGCAGCCAAGATCTGGAGGACATTCAGTACTTC
>16|.|TRBD2|TRBV13|TRBJ2-7
CASSLGGLADPYEQYF
TGTGCCAGCAGCTTAGGGGGACTAGCCGATCCCTACGAGCAGTACTTC
>13|.|.|TRBV5-1|TRBJ2-5
CASSLDTQETQYF
TGCGCCAGCAGCTTGGACACCCAAGAGACCCAGTACTTC
>17|.|TRBD1|TRBV14|TRBJ1-2
CASSQGKRGQPHYGYTF
TGTGCCAGCAGCCAAGGGAAGAGGGGGCAGCCACACTATGGCTACACCTTC
>15|.|.|TRBV6-5|TRBJ2-1
CASRMELAGYNEQFF
TGTGCCAGCAGGATGGAACTAGCTGGTTACAATGAGCAGTTCTTC
>14|.|TRBD1|TRBV19|TRBJ1-3
CASSKGQSGNTIYF
TGTGCCAGTAGTAAGGGACAGAGTGGAAACACCATATATTTT